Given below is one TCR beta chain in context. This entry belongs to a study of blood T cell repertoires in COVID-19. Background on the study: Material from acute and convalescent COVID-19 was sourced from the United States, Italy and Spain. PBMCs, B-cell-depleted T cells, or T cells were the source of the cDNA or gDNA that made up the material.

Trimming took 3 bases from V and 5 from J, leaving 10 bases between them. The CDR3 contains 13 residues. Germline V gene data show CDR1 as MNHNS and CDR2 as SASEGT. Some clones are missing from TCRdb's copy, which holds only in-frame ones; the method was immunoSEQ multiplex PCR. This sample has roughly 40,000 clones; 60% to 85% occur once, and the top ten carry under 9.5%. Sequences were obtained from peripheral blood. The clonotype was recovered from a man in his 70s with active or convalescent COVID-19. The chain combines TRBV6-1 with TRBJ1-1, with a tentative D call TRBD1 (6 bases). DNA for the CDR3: TGTGCCAGCAGTGATCTCGGGACAACTGAAGCTTTCTTT. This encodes CASSDLGTTEAFF.